This T cell receptor (beta chain) was identified in a study of blood T cell repertoires in COVID-19. Study overall: Samples of COVID-19 (acute and convalescent) were obtained from the United States, Italy and Spain. PBMCs, B-cell-depleted T cells, or T cells provided the cDNA or gDNA that made up the material.

Original processing notes: Reference gene primer amplification gave nucleated cell count estimates. Here immunoSEQ multiplex PCR was the method, and the copy in TCRdb shows in-frame clones only, minus some. Clone size and the V and J calls come from that table; the DNA yielded D and trimming. The sample lists 200,000 to 300,000 clones, roughly 87% seen once, with roughly 2.6% in the top ten. The CDR3 length is 13 residues. Between the trimmed V and J ends, which lost 6 bases and 2 bases, there was a span of 10 bases. Looked up from germline, CDR1 is LNHDA and CDR2 is SQIVND (reference sequence). Participants were aged about 18 to 90 years, lived in under 25 US areas, and enrolled virtually.

The receptor was derived from a woman between 25 and 40 years old with acute COVID-19. The sample comprised PBMCs or T cells enriched from blood (not recorded which). The J gene is TRBJ1-2, the V gene TRBV19, with TRBD1 as a possible D gene (5 bases). CDR3 residues: CASRPRQNYGYTF. DNA of the CDR3: TGTGCCAGTAGGCCCCGACAGAACTATGGCTACACCTTC. Variable domain in full (rest from reference TRBV19 and TRBJ1-2): DGGITQSPKYLFRKEGQNVTLSCEQNLNHDAMYWYRQDPGQGLRLIYYSQIVNDFQKGDIAEGYSVSREKKESFPLTVTSAQKNPTAFYLCASRPRQNYGYTFGSGTRLTVV.